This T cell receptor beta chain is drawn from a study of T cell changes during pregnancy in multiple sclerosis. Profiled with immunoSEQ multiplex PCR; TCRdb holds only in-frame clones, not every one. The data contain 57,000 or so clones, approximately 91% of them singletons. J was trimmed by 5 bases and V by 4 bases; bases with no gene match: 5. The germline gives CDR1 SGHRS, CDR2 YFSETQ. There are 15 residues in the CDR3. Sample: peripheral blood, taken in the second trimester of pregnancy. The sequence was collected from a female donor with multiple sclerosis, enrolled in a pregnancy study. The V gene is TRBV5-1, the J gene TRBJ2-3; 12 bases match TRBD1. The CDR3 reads CASSTGTGGRDTQYF. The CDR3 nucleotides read TGCGCCAGCAGCACAGGGACAGGGGGCAGAGATACGCAGTATTTT.